The rows below give T cell receptor beta chains drawn from one sample of a study of blood T cell repertoires in COVID-19. The data were produced by immunoSEQ multiplex PCR, yet TCRdb's version contains in-frame clones alone and is incomplete. Of 150,000 to 200,000 clones in the sample, approximately 83% are singletons; the top ten hold under 3%. Sequenced: peripheral blood. These TCRs come from a human donor with acute or convalescent COVID-19. The donor label of this sample is uncertain. Both conserved end residues are part of each CDR3. Fields, in order: CDR3 DNA, CDR3 protein, V gene, clone size, D gene, J gene. A D gene is named only where the DNA matches it firmly. Clone size is given for some rows only: seen once, a few or many times, or a class if the clone is expanded.

DNA: TGTGCCAGCAGCGCCCTGGGACACCGCTCCTACGAGCAGTACTTC
CDR3: CASSALGHRSYEQYF
V: TRBV7-9
size: NA
D: NA
J: TRBJ2-7

DNA: TGCGCCAGCAGCCCACTTCCAAGGATAGCGGGAAACACCATATATTTT
CDR3: CASSPLPRIAGNTIYF
V: TRBV4-1
size: NA
D: NA
J: TRBJ1-3

DNA: TGTGCCAGCAGCGGAGAGGGATGGGGTTATCTCTTC
CDR3: CASSGEGWGYLF
V: TRBV7-9
size: NA
D: NA
J: TRBJ2-1

DNA: TGTGCCAGCAGCCCCGGACTAGCGGGGGTAGAGCAGTACTTC
CDR3: CASSPGLAGVEQYF
V: TRBV14
size: NA
D: TRBD2
J: TRBJ2-7

DNA: TGTGCCAGCAAACGTGGGGGGTTAGAGACCCAGTACTTC
CDR3: CASKRGGLETQYF
V: TRBV6-5
size: NA
D: NA
J: TRBJ2-5

DNA: TGTGCCAGCAGGGAGACAGGTTCCTACGAGCAGTACTTC
CDR3: CASRETGSYEQYF
V: TRBV6-5
size: NA
D: NA
J: TRBJ2-7

DNA: TGTGCCACCAGCCGTTTTTGGACAGGGGAGGAGCAGTACTTC
CDR3: CATSRFWTGEEQYF
V: TRBV15
size: NA
D: TRBD1
J: TRBJ2-7

DNA: TGTGCCAGCAGGCTAGCAGCGGCAGATACGCAGTATTTT
CDR3: CASRLAAADTQYF
V: TRBV2
size: NA
D: NA
J: TRBJ2-3

DNA: TGTGCCAGCAGCCCGGGCGGGGTCCCGGGCACCGGGGAGCTGTTTTTT
CDR3: CASSPGGVPGTGELFF
V: TRBV25-1
size: NA
D: NA
J: TRBJ2-2

DNA: TGTGCCAGCAGTGGGTCTCCCCGGGAAGAGACCCAGTACTTC
CDR3: CASSGSPREETQYF
V: TRBV5-6
size: NA
D: NA
J: TRBJ2-5

DNA: TGCGCCAGGTTACAGGGGGCACGAGACTATGGCTACACCTTC
CDR3: CARLQGARDYGYTF
V: TRBV5-1
size: once
D: TRBD1
J: TRBJ1-2

DNA: TGTGCCAGCAGGACCGGGGGGTATAATTCACCCCTCCACTTT
CDR3: CASRTGGYNSPLHF
V: TRBV11-2
size: NA
D: NA
J: TRBJ1-6

DNA: TGTGCCAGCAGCACCACCGGGACAGGGGTCACTGAAGCTTTCTTT
CDR3: CASSTTGTGVTEAFF
V: TRBV7-8
size: few
D: TRBD1
J: TRBJ1-1

DNA: TGTGCCAGCAGCTCGGGGACTAGCGGTAGACAAGAGACCCAGTACTTC
CDR3: CASSSGTSGRQETQYF
V: TRBV5-4
size: NA
D: TRBD2
J: TRBJ2-5

DNA: TGCGCCAGCAGCTTGCGGTCTAGCGGGAGCACAGATACGCAGTATTTT
CDR3: CASSLRSSGSTDTQYF
V: TRBV5-1
size: NA
D: TRBD2
J: TRBJ2-3

DNA: TGTGCCAGCAGCCCTGCGGGACAGGGTTATGGCTACACCTTC
CDR3: CASSPAGQGYGYTF
V: TRBV4-2
size: NA
D: TRBD1
J: TRBJ1-2

DNA: TGCGCCAGCAGCTTGGGAGCGGCAGGGACTAATGAGCAGTTCTTC
CDR3: CASSLGAAGTNEQFF
V: TRBV5-1
size: NA
D: NA
J: TRBJ2-1

DNA: TGTGCCAGCAGCCTTCCGGACAGGCCAGGAAACACCATATATTTT
CDR3: CASSLPDRPGNTIYF
V: TRBV6-2/TRBV6-3
size: NA
D: TRBD1
J: TRBJ1-3

DNA: TGCGCCAGCAGCCTTGGACAGGGGCTTAATCAGCCCCAGCATTTT
CDR3: CASSLGQGLNQPQHF
V: TRBV4-1
size: NA
D: TRBD1
J: TRBJ1-5

DNA: TGTGCGCTAGGCAGCTCTCATGGCTACACCTTC
CDR3: CALGSSHGYTF
V: TRBV6-5
size: NA
D: NA
J: TRBJ1-2

DNA: TGTGCCAGTAGTATTACTAGCGCCCGACCCTCCTACGAGCAGTACTTC
CDR3: CASSITSARPSYEQYF
V: TRBV19
size: NA
D: TRBD2
J: TRBJ2-7

DNA: TGTGCCAGCAGCGTAGGGGTGGGAGTCACCTACGAGCAGTACTTC
CDR3: CASSVGVGVTYEQYF
V: TRBV9
size: NA
D: NA
J: TRBJ2-7

DNA: TGTGCCAGTAGTGAACAGGGTACTGGGGCCAACGTCCTGACTTTC
CDR3: CASSEQGTGANVLTF
V: TRBV19
size: NA
D: NA
J: TRBJ2-6

DNA: TGCGCCAGCAGCCCAACGGGTCCTGAGTATGGCTACACCTTC
CDR3: CASSPTGPEYGYTF
V: TRBV5-1
size: NA
D: NA
J: TRBJ1-2

DNA: TGTGCCAGCAGTGCCGGGGGAGACTATGGCTACACCTTC
CDR3: CASSAGGDYGYTF
V: TRBV28
size: NA
D: NA
J: TRBJ1-2

DNA: TGTGCCGGTAATCAGGGGGCTCGCTCTGGAAACACCATATATTTT
CDR3: CAGNQGARSGNTIYF
V: TRBV30
size: NA
D: TRBD1
J: TRBJ1-3

DNA: TGTGCCAGCACCCCCGAGATGAACACTGAAGCTTTCTTT
CDR3: CASTPEMNTEAFF
V: TRBV2
size: NA
D: NA
J: TRBJ1-1

DNA: TGTGCCAGCAGCCCCGGTCCAGGGTCCCCTAACGAGCAGTACTTC
CDR3: CASSPGPGSPNEQYF
V: TRBV11-3
size: NA
D: NA
J: TRBJ2-7

DNA: TGTGCCAGCAGTTTATCAGGGGGGCTCACAGATACGCAGTATTTT
CDR3: CASSLSGGLTDTQYF
V: TRBV28
size: NA
D: NA
J: TRBJ2-3

DNA: TGTGCCAGCAGCCCCCAGAACCCCGGGGGGGAGACCCAGTACTTC
CDR3: CASSPQNPGGETQYF
V: TRBV3-1/TRBV3-2
size: NA
D: TRBD2
J: TRBJ2-5

DNA: TGTGCCAGCAGCCCAGGGGATCGGAGGGAGCAGTACTTC
CDR3: CASSPGDRREQYF
V: TRBV12-3/TRBV12-4
size: NA
D: NA
J: TRBJ2-7

DNA: TGTGCCAGCAGCTTAAGAACAGGGGGCGGGGAGACCCAGTACTTC
CDR3: CASSLRTGGGETQYF
V: TRBV11-3
size: NA
D: TRBD1
J: TRBJ2-5

DNA: TGTGCCAGCAGCCGGAGGGACTTCCGGGAGTTCTTC
CDR3: CASSRRDFREFF
V: TRBV2
size: NA
D: NA
J: TRBJ2-1

DNA: TGCGCCAGCAGCTTTAGATCGGGAAGGGATGGCTACACCTTC
CDR3: CASSFRSGRDGYTF
V: TRBV5-1
size: NA
D: NA
J: TRBJ1-2

DNA: TGTGCCAGCTCACTAACGACTCTACTTACCTACAATGAGCAGTTCTTC
CDR3: CASSLTTLLTYNEQFF
V: TRBV18
size: NA
D: NA
J: TRBJ2-1

DNA: TGTGCCAGTAGGGTCTGGGACACCGGGACCTACGAGCAGTACTTC
CDR3: CASRVWDTGTYEQYF
V: TRBV19
size: NA
D: NA
J: TRBJ2-7

DNA: TGTGCCAGCAGCCCAGCGGGGACCCAAGAGACCCAGTACTTC
CDR3: CASSPAGTQETQYF
V: TRBV9
size: NA
D: TRBD2
J: TRBJ2-5

DNA: TGTGCCAGCAGTGAGGCGCGGGGGGGAACAGATACGCAGTATTTT
CDR3: CASSEARGGTDTQYF
V: TRBV2
size: NA
D: TRBD2
J: TRBJ2-3

DNA: TGTGCCAGCAGGGAGGAGAGGGTCTATGGCTACACCTTC
CDR3: CASREERVYGYTF
V: TRBV6-5
size: NA
D: NA
J: TRBJ1-2

DNA: TGTGCCAGTTGCCAGGCGGGGGCGCAGAACACCGGGGAGCTGTTTTTT
CDR3: CASCQAGAQNTGELFF
V: TRBV2
size: few
D: NA
J: TRBJ2-2

DNA: TGTGCCAGCAGCCTTGGACTACCCGTAGATGAGCAGTTCTTC
CDR3: CASSLGLPVDEQFF
V: TRBV7-9
size: NA
D: NA
J: TRBJ2-1

DNA: TGTGCCAGCAGCTTAAGTAGGGACAGCTACGAGCAGTACTTC
CDR3: CASSLSRDSYEQYF
V: TRBV7-8
size: NA
D: TRBD1
J: TRBJ2-7

DNA: TGTGCCAGCAGCCCCAAGTGGAGGACAGGGGAAGTTAATGAAGCTTTCTTT
CDR3: CASSPKWRTGEVNEAFF
V: TRBV7-9
size: NA
D: TRBD1
J: TRBJ1-1

DNA: TGTGCCAGCACCCAAGCCGGGGGGGGCGGAGGCTATGGCTACACCTTC
CDR3: CASTQAGGGGGYGYTF
V: TRBV9
size: NA
D: NA
J: TRBJ1-2

DNA: TGCGCCAGCAGCTTGGTGGCGGGTTCCACCGGGGAGCTGTTTTTT
CDR3: CASSLVAGSTGELFF
V: TRBV5-1
size: NA
D: NA
J: TRBJ2-2

DNA: TGTGCCAGCAGTGAAGGAACGGCGGGGGGGAACGAGCAGTACTTC
CDR3: CASSEGTAGGNEQYF
V: TRBV6-1
size: NA
D: TRBD2
J: TRBJ2-7

DNA: TGTGCTAGCAGCTTATGGGCCCAGGGCATGAACACTGAAGCTTTCTTT
CDR3: CASSLWAQGMNTEAFF
V: TRBV7-7
size: NA
D: NA
J: TRBJ1-1

DNA: TGTGCCAGCAGACCTAGCGGGCCCTACGAGCAGTACTTC
CDR3: CASRPSGPYEQYF
V: TRBV6-2/TRBV6-3
size: NA
D: TRBD2
J: TRBJ2-7

DNA: TGTGCCAGCAGCCAAGGGGCCCGACAGGGGGCTCGGTCACCCCTCCACTTT
CDR3: CASSQGARQGARSPLHF
V: TRBV3-1/TRBV3-2
size: NA
D: TRBD1
J: TRBJ1-6

DNA: TGTGCCAGCGAGGACAGGGCGAATGAAAAACTGTTTTTT
CDR3: CASEDRANEKLFF
V: TRBV19
size: NA
D: TRBD1
J: TRBJ1-4

DNA: TGTGCCAGCAGTGCTGGGACAGGGAAGGGAGGAAACACCATATATTTT
CDR3: CASSAGTGKGGNTIYF
V: TRBV2
size: NA
D: TRBD1
J: TRBJ1-3

DNA: TGTGCCAGCTCGACAGGGCGGAACACCGGGGAGCTGTTTTTT
CDR3: CASSTGRNTGELFF
V: TRBV19
size: NA
D: TRBD1
J: TRBJ2-2

DNA: TGTGCCAGCGCCTGGGGAGAAACTAACTATGGCTACACCTTC
CDR3: CASAWGETNYGYTF
V: TRBV7-6
size: NA
D: NA
J: TRBJ1-2

DNA: TGTGCCAGCAGCTTAGCCGGTCAACCCTACGAGCAGTACTTC
CDR3: CASSLAGQPYEQYF
V: TRBV7-9
size: NA
D: NA
J: TRBJ2-7

DNA: TGCAGCGTTGAGGTCAGGGCGAGGAATGAGCAGTTCTTC
CDR3: CSVEVRARNEQFF
V: TRBV29-1
size: NA
D: NA
J: TRBJ2-1

DNA: TGTGCCAGCAGCCACACCTCCCCAGTAACAGGGATGGCCACTGAAGCTTTCTTT
CDR3: CASSHTSPVTGMATEAFF
V: TRBV11-2
size: NA
D: NA
J: TRBJ1-1

DNA: TGTGCCAGCAGTGAGGACAGGGGGCGGGAAAAACTGTTTTTT
CDR3: CASSEDRGREKLFF
V: TRBV6-1
size: NA
D: TRBD1
J: TRBJ1-4

DNA: TGTGCCAGCAGCTTCAGCGGGAGGCCAAGCACAGATACGCAGTATTTT
CDR3: CASSFSGRPSTDTQYF
V: TRBV7-2
size: NA
D: TRBD2
J: TRBJ2-3

DNA: TGTGCCAGCAGTGTTGGGGGGGGCAATCAGCCCCAGCATTTT
CDR3: CASSVGGGNQPQHF
V: TRBV2
size: few
D: NA
J: TRBJ1-5

DNA: TGTGCCAGCAGCTCAAACACCGGGGAGCTGTTTTTT
CDR3: CASSSNTGELFF
V: TRBV5-6
size: NA
D: NA
J: TRBJ2-2